This is a list of T cell receptor beta chains from one sample in a study of blood T cell repertoires in COVID-19. Assay: immunoSEQ multiplex PCR; the TCRdb copy retains only in-frame clones and omits some. The sample has hundreds of thousands of clones; more than 65% are singletons. Sequencing was performed on peripheral blood. The source is a woman aged 80 or over with acute or convalescent COVID-19. Both conserved end residues are part of each CDR3. D genes are given only for firm matches. Clone size is stated in some rows and not others, as once, few, many or a class when expanded.

TRBJ1-6 13 . . TRBV28 CASSLPKGAPLHF TGTGCCAGCAGTTTGCCAAAGGGAGCACCCCTCCACTTT
TRBJ1-3 16 . . TRBV18 CASSPSGGNSGNTIYF TGTGCCAGCTCACCGAGTGGGGGCAACTCTGGAAACACCATATATTTT
TRBJ1-5 13 . . TRBV19 CASSHGHPQPQHF TGTGCCAGTAGTCACGGACATCCCCAGCCCCAGCATTTT
TRBJ1-6 14 . . TRBV30 CAWRAGNYNSPLHF TGTGCCTGGAGGGCCGGGAACTATAATTCACCCCTCCACTTT
TRBJ2-3 16 TRBD2 . TRBV5-4 CASSPAGVSSTDTQYF TGTGCCAGCAGTCCCGCGGGAGTAAGTAGCACAGATACGCAGTATTTT
TRBJ1-1 14 . . TRBV5-6 CASSLAKGTAEAFF TGTGCCAGCAGCTTGGCCAAGGGGACTGCCGAAGCTTTCTTT
TRBJ2-7 14 TRBD1 . TRBV19 CASSMDRGSYEQYF TGTGCCAGTAGTATGGACAGGGGGTCCTACGAGCAGTACTTC
TRBJ2-2 16 . . TRBV5-4 CASSLAPGVPTGELFF TGTGCCAGCAGCTTGGCCCCGGGGGTTCCCACCGGGGAGCTGTTTTTT
TRBJ1-4 15 TRBD1 . TRBV3-1/TRBV3-2 CASSQGGTGNEKLFF TGTGCCAGCAGCCAAGGCGGGACAGGGAATGAAAAACTGTTTTTT
TRBJ2-5 13 TRBD2 . TRBV25-1 CASSEGGRETQYF TGTGCCAGCAGTGAAGGCGGGAGAGAGACCCAGTACTTC
TRBJ2-5 16 . . TRBV3-1/TRBV3-2 CASSGSLKRIQETQYF TGTGCCAGCAGCGGAAGCCTAAAGCGGATCCAAGAGACCCAGTACTTC
TRBJ2-1 12 . . TRBV10-3 CAISDPGLGQFF TGTGCCATCAGTGACCCAGGTTTAGGGCAGTTCTTC
TRBJ1-2 17 . . TRBV7-2 CASSLGVRGRPNYGYTF TGTGCCAGCAGCTTAGGGGTTCGGGGTCGTCCTAACTATGGCTACACCTTC
TRBJ2-7 17 . . TRBV21-1 CASSVQGAYGDSIEQYF TGTGCCAGCAGCGTACAGGGCGCCTACGGTGACTCCATCGAGCAGTACTTC
TRBJ2-5 16 TRBD1 . TRBV13 CASSLDRQGGWETQYF TGTGCCAGCAGCTTGGACAGACAGGGGGGCTGGGAGACCCAGTACTTC
TRBJ2-5 16 . . TRBV5-1 CASSLAAGTHQETQYF TGCGCCAGCAGCCTGGCAGCCGGGACACACCAAGAGACCCAGTACTTC
TRBJ1-1 11 . . TRBV6-5 CASTGNTEAFF TGTGCCAGCACGGGGAACACTGAAGCTTTCTTT
TRBJ2-7 18 . . TRBV12-5 CASGLSPTGKALSYEQYF TGTGCTAGTGGTTTGTCGCCGACAGGAAAAGCGCTCTCCTACGAGCAGTACTTC
TRBJ1-2 15 TRBD1 . TRBV3-1/TRBV3-2 CASSQDPGGLWGYTF TGTGCCAGCAGCCAAGACCCAGGGGGACTCTGGGGCTACACCTTC
TRBJ2-5 11 . . TRBV7-2 CASSLKETQYF TGTGCCAGCAGCCTAAAAGAGACCCAGTACTTC
TRBJ2-1 14 TRBD1 . TRBV2 CASRIRDSDNEQFF TGTGCCAGCAGAATCCGGGACAGCGACAATGAGCAGTTCTTC
TRBJ2-7 14 . . TRBV7-8 CASSTGPNFGEQYF TGTGCCAGCAGCACAGGACCAAACTTTGGGGAGCAGTACTTC
TRBJ1-5 17 . . TRBV19 CASSIPFRFNSNQPQHF TGTGCCAGTAGTATCCCTTTCAGGTTTAATAGCAATCAGCCCCAGCATTTT
TRBJ1-6 14 . . TRBV18 CASSPDFYNSPLHF TGTGCCAGCTCACCGGACTTCTATAATTCACCCCTCCACTTT
TRBJ1-5 14 . . TRBV5-1 CASSLTGPNQPQHF TGCGCCAGCAGCTTGACAGGACCCAATCAGCCCCAGCATTTT
TRBJ1-2 14 TRBD1 few TRBV18 CASSRGQVVYDWTF TGTGCCAGCTCACGTGGACAGGTTGTCTATGATTGGACCTTC
TRBJ2-2 19 . . TRBV5-1 CASSLEVAGASASAGELFF TGCGCCAGCAGCTTGGAGGTCGCGGGGGCGAGCGCTAGCGCCGGGGAGCTGTTTTTT
TRBJ1-1 15 TRBD1 few TRBV2 CASIFDQGVDTEAFF TGTGCCAGCATTTTCGACCAGGGGGTGGACACTGAAGCTTTCTTT
TRBJ1-1 12 TRBD1 . TRBV6-5 CASRVQGAEAFF TGTGCCAGCAGAGTACAGGGGGCTGAAGCTTTCTTT
TRBJ2-7 13 . . TRBV18 CASSQGGGYEQYF TGTGCCAGCTCTCAAGGGGGGGGCTACGAGCAGTACTTC
TRBJ2-2 19 . . TRBV7-2 CASSLDGVRAGRNTGELFF TGTGCCAGCAGCTTAGACGGGGTACGGGCGGGGCGTAACACCGGGGAGCTGTTTTTT
TRBJ1-4 13 TRBD1 . TRBV19 CASRDRGSEKLFF TGTGCCAGCAGAGACAGGGGTAGCGAAAAACTGTTTTTT
TRBJ2-7 12 . . TRBV2 CGGGGLSYEQYF TGTGGGGGAGGAGGGCTCTCCTACGAGCAGTACTTC
TRBJ1-2 13 . few TRBV5-1 CASSLLTADGYTF TGCGCCAGCAGCCTGCTGACAGCTGATGGCTACACCTTC
TRBJ2-7 14 . . TRBV6-5 CASSNYPVQNEQYF TGTGCCAGCAGTAACTACCCCGTACAAAACGAGCAGTACTTC
TRBJ2-7 15 . . TRBV28 CASSLRSREGYEQYF TGTGCCAGCAGTTTAAGGAGCAGGGAAGGATACGAGCAGTACTTC
TRBJ1-1 15 . . TRBV14 CASSQDPPGWTEAFF TGTGCCAGCAGCCAAGATCCCCCAGGGTGGACTGAAGCTTTCTTT
TRBJ2-2 12 . . TRBV9 CASSPRAGELFF TGTGCCAGCAGCCCTCGGGCCGGGGAGCTGTTTTTT
TRBJ2-5 13 . . TRBV10-3 CAIKSSGQETQYF TGTGCCATCAAATCGTCAGGTCAAGAGACCCAGTACTTC
TRBJ2-3 16 . . TRBV19 CASSLNRGKSTDTQYF TGTGCCAGTAGTCTTAACCGGGGGAAGAGCACAGATACGCAGTATTTT
TRBJ1-1 16 . . TRBV28 CASSSRRSLGPTEAFF TGTGCCAGCAGTTCCCGAAGGTCTTTGGGCCCAACTGAAGCTTTCTTT
TRBJ1-2 13 TRBD1 few TRBV6-5 CASRGTGGHGYTF TGTGCCAGCAGGGGGACAGGGGGACATGGCTACACCTTC
TRBJ1-1 16 . . TRBV3-1/TRBV3-2 CASSLGEGLVNTEAFF TGTGCCAGCAGCCTAGGGGAAGGGTTGGTGAACACTGAAGCTTTCTTT
TRBJ1-1 15 TRBD1 . TRBV6-5 CASRPRTGLNTEAFF TGTGCCAGCAGACCACGGACAGGTCTGAACACTGAAGCTTTCTTT
TRBJ2-3 14 TRBD2 . TRBV24-1 CATSDPTGGDTQYF TGTGCCACCAGTGACCCGACGGGGGGGGATACGCAGTATTTT
TRBJ1-1 13 . . TRBV4-2 CASSQGGNTEAFF TGTGCCAGCAGCCAAGGAGGGAACACTGAAGCTTTCTTT
TRBJ2-3 16 TRBD2 . TRBV5-1 CASSLRTSTSTDTQYF TGCGCCAGCAGCTTGCGGACTAGCACTAGCACAGATACGCAGTATTTT
TRBJ1-2 14 . . TRBV7-2 CASSFSRQNYGYTF TGTGCCAGCAGCTTCTCAAGACAGAACTATGGCTACACCTTC
TRBJ2-1 16 TRBD1 few TRBV7-2 CASSSNRDRGNNEQFF TGTGCCAGCAGCTCAAACCGGGACAGGGGTAACAATGAGCAGTTCTTC
TRBJ1-6 15 . . TRBV21-1 CASSKGGRKNSPLHF TGTGCCAGCAGCAAAGGGGGGCGGAAGAATTCACCCCTCCACTTT
TRBJ1-3 16 . . TRBV5-6 CASSLGLTVSGNTIYF TGTGCCAGCAGCTTAGGACTCACAGTCTCTGGAAACACCATATATTTT
TRBJ2-7 14 TRBD1 . TRBV28 CASNYRDRGYEQYF TGTGCCAGCAATTACCGGGACAGGGGCTACGAGCAGTACTTC